This T cell receptor beta chain stems from a study of monozygotic twins with inflammatory bowel disease. The CDR3 consists of 15 residues. CDR1 is LGHNA, CDR2 YNFKEQ, per germline. After re-calling the 5' RACE reads, TCRdb lists one entry per CDR3 protein, DNA absent. The sample table sets out around 150,000 distinct CDR3 sequences. The chain employs TRBV4-2 and TRBJ2-3. Sequenced: blood. The sequence was collected from a human donor with ulcerative colitis or Crohn's disease, or a healthy co-twin of an affected twin (not recorded which). The CDR3 loop is CASSQRGESTDTQYF.